The sequence of this T cell receptor beta chain was determined in a study of blood T cell repertoires in COVID-19. Overall study context: Samples representing acute and convalescent COVID-19 were sourced from the United States, Italy and Spain. The cDNA or gDNA used as material had been derived from T cells, B-cell-depleted T cells, or PBMCs.

Libraries were prepared by immunoSEQ multiplex PCR; TCRdb keeps only in-frame clonotypes and omits some of them. The sample contains about 97,000 clones, around nine tenths of which appear only once. The CDR3 consists of 16 residues. After removal of 3 bases from V and 3 bases from J, the junction contained 7 bases not matched to a gene. The germline V gene encodes CDR1 SGHRS and CDR2 YFSETQ. The V and J genes are TRBV5-1 and TRBJ2-3; TRBD1 matches 10 bases. The sample comprised peripheral blood. The clonotype originates from a man over 45 with active COVID-19. For the CDR3, the DNA is TGCGCCAGCAGCTCGGATGACAGGGGGCGGACAGATACGCAGTATTTT. Translating it yields CASSSDDRGRTDTQYF.